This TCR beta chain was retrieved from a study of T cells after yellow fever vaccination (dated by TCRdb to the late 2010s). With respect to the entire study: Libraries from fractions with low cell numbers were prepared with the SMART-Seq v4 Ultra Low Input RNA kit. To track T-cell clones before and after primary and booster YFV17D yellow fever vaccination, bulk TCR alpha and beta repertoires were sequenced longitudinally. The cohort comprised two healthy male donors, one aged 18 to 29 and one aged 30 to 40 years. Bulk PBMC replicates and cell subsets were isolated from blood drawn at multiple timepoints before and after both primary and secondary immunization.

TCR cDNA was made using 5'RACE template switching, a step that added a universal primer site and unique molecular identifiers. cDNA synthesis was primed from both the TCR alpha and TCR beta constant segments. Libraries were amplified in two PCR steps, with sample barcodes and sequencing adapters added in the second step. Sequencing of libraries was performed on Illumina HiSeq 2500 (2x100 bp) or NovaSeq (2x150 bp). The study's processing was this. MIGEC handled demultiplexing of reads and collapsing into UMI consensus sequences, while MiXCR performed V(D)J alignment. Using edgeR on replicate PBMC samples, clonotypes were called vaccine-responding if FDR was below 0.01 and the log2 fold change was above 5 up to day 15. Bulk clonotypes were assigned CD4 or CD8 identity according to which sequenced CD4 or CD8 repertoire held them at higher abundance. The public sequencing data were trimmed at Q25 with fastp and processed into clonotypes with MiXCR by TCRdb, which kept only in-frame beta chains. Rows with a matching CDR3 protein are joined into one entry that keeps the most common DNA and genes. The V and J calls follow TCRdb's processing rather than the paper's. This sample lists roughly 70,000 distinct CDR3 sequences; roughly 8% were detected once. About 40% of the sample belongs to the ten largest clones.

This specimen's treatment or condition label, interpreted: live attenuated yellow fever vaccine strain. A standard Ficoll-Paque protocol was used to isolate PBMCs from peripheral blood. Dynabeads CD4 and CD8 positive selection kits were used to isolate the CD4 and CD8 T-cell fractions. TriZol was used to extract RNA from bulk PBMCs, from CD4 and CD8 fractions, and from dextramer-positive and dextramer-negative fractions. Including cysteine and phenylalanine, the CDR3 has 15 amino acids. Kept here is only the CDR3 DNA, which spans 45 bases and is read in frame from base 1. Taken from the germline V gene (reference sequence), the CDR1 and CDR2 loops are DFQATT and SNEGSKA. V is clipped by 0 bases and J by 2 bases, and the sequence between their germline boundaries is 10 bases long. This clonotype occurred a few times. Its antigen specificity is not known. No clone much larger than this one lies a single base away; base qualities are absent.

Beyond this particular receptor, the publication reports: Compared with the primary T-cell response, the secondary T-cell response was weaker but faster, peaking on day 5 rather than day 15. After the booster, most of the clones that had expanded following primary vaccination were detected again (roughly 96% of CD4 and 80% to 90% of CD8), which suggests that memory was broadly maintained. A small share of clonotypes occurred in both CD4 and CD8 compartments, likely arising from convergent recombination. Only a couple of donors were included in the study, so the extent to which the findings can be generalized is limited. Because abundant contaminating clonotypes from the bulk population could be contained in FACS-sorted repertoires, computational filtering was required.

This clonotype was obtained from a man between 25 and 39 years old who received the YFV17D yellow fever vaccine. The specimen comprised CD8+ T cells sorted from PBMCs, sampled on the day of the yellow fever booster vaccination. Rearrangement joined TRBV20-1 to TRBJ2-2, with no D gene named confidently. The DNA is TGCAGTGCTAGAGATTTTGGCCCAAACACCGGGGAGCTGTTTTTT. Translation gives CSARDFGPNTGELFF.